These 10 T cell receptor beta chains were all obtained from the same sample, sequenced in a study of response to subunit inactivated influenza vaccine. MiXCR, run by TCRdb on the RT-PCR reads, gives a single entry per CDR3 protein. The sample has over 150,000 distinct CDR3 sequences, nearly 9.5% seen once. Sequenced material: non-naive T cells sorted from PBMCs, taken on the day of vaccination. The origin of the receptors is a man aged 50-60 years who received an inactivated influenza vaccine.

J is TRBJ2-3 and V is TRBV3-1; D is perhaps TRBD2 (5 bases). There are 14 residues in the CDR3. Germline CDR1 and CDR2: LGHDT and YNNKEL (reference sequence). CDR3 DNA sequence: TGTGCATCACGGGATCCCCGAGACACAGATACGCAGTATTTT. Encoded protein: CASRDPRDTDTQYF.

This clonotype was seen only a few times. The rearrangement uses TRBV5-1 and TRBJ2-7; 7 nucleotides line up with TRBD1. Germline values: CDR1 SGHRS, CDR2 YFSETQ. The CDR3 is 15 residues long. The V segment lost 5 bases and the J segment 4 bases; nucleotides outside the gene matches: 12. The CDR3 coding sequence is TGCGCCAGCAGTGTCAATCCAGGGGGTACGTACGAGCAGTACTTC. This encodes CASSVNPGGTYEQYF.

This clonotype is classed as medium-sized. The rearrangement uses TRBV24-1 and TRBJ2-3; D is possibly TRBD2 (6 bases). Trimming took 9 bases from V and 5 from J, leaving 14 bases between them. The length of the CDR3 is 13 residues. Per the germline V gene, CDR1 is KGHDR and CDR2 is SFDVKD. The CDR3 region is CATRGTKEDTQYF. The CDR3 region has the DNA TGTGCCACCCGGGGGACCAAGGAAGATACGCAGTATTTT.

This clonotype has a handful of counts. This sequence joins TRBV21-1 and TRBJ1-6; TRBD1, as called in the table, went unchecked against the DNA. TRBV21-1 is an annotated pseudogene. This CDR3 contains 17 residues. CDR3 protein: CASTLWTGKGVGSPLHF. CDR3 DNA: TGTGCCAGCACCCTATGGACAGGGAAGGGCGTGGGATCACCCCTCCACTTT.

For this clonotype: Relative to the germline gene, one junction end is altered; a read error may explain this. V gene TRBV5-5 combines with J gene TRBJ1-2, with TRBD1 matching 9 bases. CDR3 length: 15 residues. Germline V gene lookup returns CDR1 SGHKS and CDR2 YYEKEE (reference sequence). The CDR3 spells CATSRDRAGDYGYTF. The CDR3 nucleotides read TGTGCCACCAGCCGGGACAGGGCCGGCGACTATGGCTACACCTTC.

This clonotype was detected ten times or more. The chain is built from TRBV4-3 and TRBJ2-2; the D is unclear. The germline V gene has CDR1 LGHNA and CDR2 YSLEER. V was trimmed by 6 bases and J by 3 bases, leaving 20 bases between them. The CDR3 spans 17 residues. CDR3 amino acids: CASRPRSSPSDTGELFF. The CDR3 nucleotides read TGCGCCAGCAGACCAAGATCGTCGCCCTCTGACACCGGGGAGCTGTTTTTT.

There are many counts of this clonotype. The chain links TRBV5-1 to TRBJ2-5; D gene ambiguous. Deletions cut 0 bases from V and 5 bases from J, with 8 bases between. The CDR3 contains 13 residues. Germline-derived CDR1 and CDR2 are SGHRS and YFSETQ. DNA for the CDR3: TGCGCCAGCAGCTTGGCAGCCAGCGAGACCCAGTACTTC. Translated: CASSLAASETQYF.

CDR3 sequence: CSARERELLLNEQFF. DNA for the CDR3: TGCAGTGCCCGGGAGCGGGAGCTTCTACTCAATGAGCAGTTCTTC. The V call is TRBV20-1, the J call TRBJ2-1; 8 nucleotides align to TRBD2. CDR3 length equals 15 residues. Germline CDR1 reads DFQATT; CDR2 reads SNEGSKA (reference sequence). V gave up 6 bases and J gave up 6 bases; unmatched junction bases: 13.

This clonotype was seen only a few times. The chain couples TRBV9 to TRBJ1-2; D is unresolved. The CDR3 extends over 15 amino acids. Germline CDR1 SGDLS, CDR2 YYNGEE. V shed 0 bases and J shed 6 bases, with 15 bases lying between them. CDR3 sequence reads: CASSVGLRGLDGYTF. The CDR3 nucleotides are TGTGCCAGCAGCGTAGGACTGCGGGGTTTGGATGGCTACACCTTC. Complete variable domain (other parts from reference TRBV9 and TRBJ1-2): DSGVTQTPKHLITATGQRVTLRCSPRSGDLSVYWYQQSLDQGLQFLIQYYNGEERAKGNILERFSAQQFPDLHSELNLSSLELGDSALYFCASSVGLRGLDGYTFGSGTRLTVV.

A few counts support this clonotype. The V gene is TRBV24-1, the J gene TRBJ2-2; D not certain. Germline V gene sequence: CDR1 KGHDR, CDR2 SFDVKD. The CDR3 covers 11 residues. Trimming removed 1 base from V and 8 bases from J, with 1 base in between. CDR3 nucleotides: TGTGCCACCAGTGATTTTGGGGAGCTGTTTTTT. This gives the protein CATSDFGELFF.